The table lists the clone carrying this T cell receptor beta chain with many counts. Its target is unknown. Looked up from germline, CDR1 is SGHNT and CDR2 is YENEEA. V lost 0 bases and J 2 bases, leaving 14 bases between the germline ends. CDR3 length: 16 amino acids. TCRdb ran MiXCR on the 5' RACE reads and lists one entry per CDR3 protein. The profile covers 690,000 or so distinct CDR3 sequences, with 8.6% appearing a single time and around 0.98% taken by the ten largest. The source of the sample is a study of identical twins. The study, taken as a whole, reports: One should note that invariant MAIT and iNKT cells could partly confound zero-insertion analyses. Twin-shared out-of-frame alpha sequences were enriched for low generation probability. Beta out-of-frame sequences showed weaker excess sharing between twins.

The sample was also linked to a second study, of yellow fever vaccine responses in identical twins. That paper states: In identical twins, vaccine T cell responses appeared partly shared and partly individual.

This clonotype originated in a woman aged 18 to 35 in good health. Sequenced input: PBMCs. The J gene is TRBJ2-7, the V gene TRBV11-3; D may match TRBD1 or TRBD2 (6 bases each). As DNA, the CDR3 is TGTGCCAGCAGCTTAGATCTAGGAGGGGGGCCCTACGAGCAGTACTTC. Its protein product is CASSLDLGGGPYEQYF. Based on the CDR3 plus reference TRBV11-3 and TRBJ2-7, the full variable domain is EAGVVQSPRYKIIEKKQPVAFWCNPISGHNTLYWYLQNLGQGPELLIRYENEEAVDDSQLPKDRFSAERLKGVDSTLKIQPAELGDSAVYLCASSLDLGGGPYEQYFGPGTRLTVT.